The clone carrying this TCR beta chain was counted ten times or more. With a J-beta primer mix and a sample-barcoded 5' primer, a second PCR ran about 6 to 11 cycles. TCRdb independently ran MiXCR on the 5' RACE reads; one entry per CDR3 protein. There are about 650,000 distinct CDR3 sequences in the sample; approximately 31% occur only once, and just over 15% lies in the top ten. This record comes from a study of blood T cells in healthy people across ages. Trimming removed 2 bases from V and 6 bases from J, with 9 bases in between. The length of the CDR3 is 13 residues. Germline CDR1 reads MNHNY; CDR2 reads SVGAGI (reference sequence).

The sequence was collected from a woman over 75 in good health. The V gene is TRBV6-6, the J gene TRBJ2-3; weak D call: TRBD2 (6 bases). Sequencing was done on a sample of blood. CDR3 DNA sequence: TGTGCCAGCAGTTACGCGACTAGGGATACGCAGTATTTT. Protein product: CASSYATRDTQYF.